These T cell receptor beta chains were read from a single sample in a study of blood T cell repertoires in COVID-19. Only in-frame clones appear in the TCRdb table, and some are missing; sequencing was by immunoSEQ multiplex PCR. This sample has 400,000 to 550,000 clones, with approximately 90% found just once. Sequencing input: peripheral blood. These receptors were taken from a woman under 40 with acute or convalescent COVID-19. Each CDR3 is given with its conserved first and last residue. The D gene is left open where the match is weak. Rows may omit the clone size; those that give it use once, few, many or a size class.

cdr3_length	d_call	v_call	clone_size	j_call	cdr3_nt	cdr3_aa
12	-	TRBV29-1	-	TRBJ1-1	TGCAGCGCCCATTGGGGGGGGAACGCAGCTTTCTTT	CSAHWGGNAAFF
17	-	TRBV15	-	TRBJ1-2	TGTGCCACCAGCAGAGCATCTCGGGCGGGCCTCGACTATGGCTACACCTTC	CATSRASRAGLDYGYTF
14	-	TRBV19	-	TRBJ2-3	TGTGCCAGTAGTCCCCGGACTTACACAGATACGCAGTATTTT	CASSPRTYTDTQYF
15	-	TRBV7-7	-	TRBJ2-7	TGTGCCAGCAGCTTGGCTCAGACCAGGCCCTACGAGCAGTACTTC	CASSLAQTRPYEQYF
17	TRBD1	TRBV7-6	-	TRBJ2-1	TGTGCCAGCAGCCCCCTTACCGGGACAGGGTCCTACAATGAGCAGTTCTTC	CASSPLTGTGSYNEQFF
12	-	TRBV3-1/TRBV3-2	-	TRBJ2-1	TGTGCCAGCAGCCAAGCTGTAAATGAGCAGTTCTTC	CASSQAVNEQFF
13	TRBD1	TRBV30	-	TRBJ1-6	TGTGCCTGGGAGGGACAGGGGGGTTCACCCCTCCACTTT	CAWEGQGGSPLHF
14	TRBD2	TRBV24-1	-	TRBJ2-1	TGTGCCACCGGACTAGCGGGGGGTAAGAATGAGCAGTTCTTC	CATGLAGGKNEQFF
16	TRBD2	TRBV5-5	-	TRBJ2-3	TGTGCCAGCAGCTTGGTAGCGGGGGGGCCTCCAGATACGCAGTATTTT	CASSLVAGGPPDTQYF
13	-	TRBV6-5	-	TRBJ1-1	TGTGCCAGCAGTCGAAGAGAGGAAACTGAAGCTTTCTTT	CASSRREETEAFF
16	TRBD2	TRBV7-8	-	TRBJ2-7	TGTGCCAGCAGTCCAAGGACTAGCGGGGGGAACTACGAGCAGTACTTC	CASSPRTSGGNYEQYF
11	TRBD2	TRBV4-2	-	TRBJ2-7	TGTGCCACGGGACTAGGCTACGAGCAGTACTTC	CATGLGYEQYF
14	TRBD1	TRBV7-8	-	TRBJ1-5	TGTGCCAGCAGCTCCCGGGACAGGCTGGAGCCCCAGCATTTT	CASSSRDRLEPQHF
16	TRBD2	TRBV27	-	TRBJ2-3	TGTGCCAGCAGTTGGAGGGCGGGGGGGCGTGCAGATACGCAGTATTTT	CASSWRAGGRADTQYF
12	-	TRBV21-1	-	TRBJ1-5	TGTGCCACCTCCCGAGGCAATCAGCCCCAGCATTTT	CATSRGNQPQHF
16	-	TRBV2	-	TRBJ1-1	TGTGCCAGCAGTGAAGATTTGGCAGGGATGAACACTGAAGCTTTCTTT	CASSEDLAGMNTEAFF
14	-	TRBV13	-	TRBJ1-2	TGTGCCAGCAGCCGTAGCGACAACTTCTATGGCTACACCTTC	CASSRSDNFYGYTF
15	TRBD1	TRBV5-1	-	TRBJ1-1	TGCGCCAGCAGCTTGGTGACAGGGGGTCGAACTGAAGCTTTCTTT	CASSLVTGGRTEAFF
15	-	TRBV5-1	few	TRBJ1-6	TGCGCCAGCAGCTTGGCCCGCAGGCCCGATTCACCCCTCCACTTT	CASSLARRPDSPLHF
14	TRBD2	TRBV2	-	TRBJ2-7	TGTGCCAGCAGTGTGGGGGGGAAGGCCTACGAGCAGTACTTC	CASSVGGKAYEQYF
15	-	TRBV4-2	-	TRBJ2-5	TGTGCCAGCAGCCAGGGGGCGCTTGCCCAAGAGACCCAGTACTTC	CASSQGALAQETQYF
12	TRBD1	TRBV10-3	-	TRBJ1-1	TGTGCCATCAGCACAGGGGACACTGAAGCTTTCTTT	CAISTGDTEAFF
12	-	TRBV12-3/TRBV12-4	-	TRBJ2-3	TGTGCCAGCAGTTTGGAGGGGAATACGCAGTATTTT	CASSLEGNTQYF
14	-	TRBV1	-	TRBJ2-5	TGCACCAGCAAGCCGGGACTGCAAAAAGAGACCCAGTACTTC	CTSKPGLQKETQYF
13	TRBD2	TRBV19	-	TRBJ2-5	TGTGCCAGTAGTCCCCGGGGGGTAGAGACCCAGTACTTC	CASSPRGVETQYF
19	-	TRBV12-5	-	TRBJ2-2	TGTGCTAGTGGTTTGGTCTTTAGCGGAGCAAACGCGAACACCGGGGAGCTGTTTTTT	CASGLVFSGANANTGELFF
13	TRBD2	TRBV9	-	TRBJ2-1	TGTGCCAGCAGCGTAGCGCGGGGGGATGAGCAGTTCTTC	CASSVARGDEQFF
16	-	TRBV6-6	-	TRBJ1-1	TGTGCCAGCACCTGGGTAGCGAGTGGTGCGGACACTGAAGCTTTCTTT	CASTWVASGADTEAFF
13	-	TRBV30	-	TRBJ2-7	TGTGCCTGGAGTTCAACACAGAAGGACGAGCAGTACTTC	CAWSSTQKDEQYF
12	-	TRBV5-1	-	TRBJ2-3	TGCGCCAGCAGCCCGAGGGCAGGCACGCAGTATTTT	CASSPRAGTQYF
19	-	TRBV27	-	TRBJ1-6	TGTGCCAGCAGTTTATCGATAGGTGGGGGCCTCTCCTATAATTCACCCCTCCACTTT	CASSLSIGGGLSYNSPLHF
15	-	TRBV6-6	-	TRBJ2-6	TGTGCCAGCAGTACGCGGGGTTCTGGGGCCAACGTCCTGACTTTC	CASSTRGSGANVLTF
18	TRBD1	TRBV10-3	-	TRBJ1-3	TGTGCCATCAGTGAGTCGGGACAGGGGGCGTCTGCCGGAAACACCATATATTTT	CAISESGQGASAGNTIYF
14	TRBD1	TRBV6-5	-	TRBJ2-7	TGTGCCAGCAGCCGGACAGGGGGGCACTACGAGCAGTACTTC	CASSRTGGHYEQYF
15	TRBD1	TRBV5-1	-	TRBJ1-2	TGCGCCAGCAGCTTGGGGACAGGGGGAAACTATGGCTACACCTTC	CASSLGTGGNYGYTF
16	TRBD1	TRBV7-2	-	TRBJ1-6	TGTGCCAGCAGCTTAGCGAGGACAGGGCGGAATTCACCCCTCCACTTT	CASSLARTGRNSPLHF
14	-	TRBV9	-	TRBJ2-5	TGTGCCAGCAGCAAGGACAGCCTGGTGGGGACCCAGTACTTC	CASSKDSLVGTQYF
19	TRBD1	TRBV11-2	-	TRBJ2-6	TGTGCCAGCAGCCGGAGACAGGGTCTCCAAGTCTCTGGGGCCAACGTCCTGACTTTC	CASSRRQGLQVSGANVLTF
14	-	TRBV2	-	TRBJ2-7	TGTGCCAGCAGTGAAGTAGCAGGGTACTACGAGCAGTACTTC	CASSEVAGYYEQYF
14	TRBD1	TRBV19	-	TRBJ1-1	TGTGCCAGTAGTATTCAGGGGGTGAACACTGAAGCTTTCTTT	CASSIQGVNTEAFF
13	-	TRBV6-6	-	TRBJ2-3	TGTGCCAGCAGTTTCCCGCGGGGAGATACGCAGTATTTT	CASSFPRGDTQYF
16	TRBD2	TRBV15	-	TRBJ2-1	TGTGCCACCAGCAGAGAGGGTAGCGGGGCATACAATGAGCAGTTCTTC	CATSREGSGAYNEQFF
13	TRBD2	TRBV30	-	TRBJ2-3	TGTGCCGGGCGGGGGGGCGGTCTAAATACGCAGTATTTT	CAGRGGGLNTQYF
15	TRBD1	TRBV28	once	TRBJ2-2	TGTGCCAGCAGTTCACAGGGGGTAGGCACCGGGGAGCTGTTTTTT	CASSSQGVGTGELFF
15	-	TRBV10-1	-	TRBJ1-1	TGCGCCAGCAGCGAGAGAGGCCCAGGGATCACTGAAGCTTTCTTT	CASSERGPGITEAFF
15	TRBD1	TRBV4-1	-	TRBJ2-7	TGCGCCAGCAGCCAAAGGGACAGACCCACCTACGAGCAGTACTTC	CASSQRDRPTYEQYF